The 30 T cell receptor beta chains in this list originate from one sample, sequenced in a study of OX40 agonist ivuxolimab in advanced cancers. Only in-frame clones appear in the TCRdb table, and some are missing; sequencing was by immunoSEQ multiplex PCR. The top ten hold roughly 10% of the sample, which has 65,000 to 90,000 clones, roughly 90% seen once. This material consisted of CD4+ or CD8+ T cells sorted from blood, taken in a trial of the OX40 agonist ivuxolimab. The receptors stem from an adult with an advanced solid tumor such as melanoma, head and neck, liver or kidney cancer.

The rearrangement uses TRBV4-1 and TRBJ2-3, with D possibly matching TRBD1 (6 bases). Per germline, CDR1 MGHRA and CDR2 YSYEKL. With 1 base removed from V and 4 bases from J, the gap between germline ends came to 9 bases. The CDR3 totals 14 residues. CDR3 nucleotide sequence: TGCGCCAGCAGCCAAGGGCCAGGGGCAGATACGCAGTATTTT. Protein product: CASSQGPGADTQYF.

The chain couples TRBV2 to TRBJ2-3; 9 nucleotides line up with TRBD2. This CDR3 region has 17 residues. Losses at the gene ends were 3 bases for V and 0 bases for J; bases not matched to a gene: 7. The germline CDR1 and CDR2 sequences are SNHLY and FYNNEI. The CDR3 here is CASSERTSDYSTDTQYF. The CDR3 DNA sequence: TGTGCCAGCAGTGAGCGGACTAGCGACTACAGCACAGATACGCAGTATTTT.

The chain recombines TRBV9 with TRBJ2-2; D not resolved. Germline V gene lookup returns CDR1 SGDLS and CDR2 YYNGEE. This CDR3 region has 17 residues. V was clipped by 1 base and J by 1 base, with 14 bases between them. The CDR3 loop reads CASSVNTGSGNTGELFF. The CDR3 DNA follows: TGTGCCAGCAGCGTAAATACCGGATCTGGGAACACCGGGGAGCTGTTTTTT.

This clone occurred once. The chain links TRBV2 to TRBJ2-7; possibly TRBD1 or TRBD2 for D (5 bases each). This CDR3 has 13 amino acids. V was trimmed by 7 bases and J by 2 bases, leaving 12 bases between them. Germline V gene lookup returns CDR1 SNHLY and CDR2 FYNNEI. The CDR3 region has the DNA TGTGCCAGCACCGGGACGGAGACCTACGAGCAGTACTTC. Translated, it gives CASTGTETYEQYF.

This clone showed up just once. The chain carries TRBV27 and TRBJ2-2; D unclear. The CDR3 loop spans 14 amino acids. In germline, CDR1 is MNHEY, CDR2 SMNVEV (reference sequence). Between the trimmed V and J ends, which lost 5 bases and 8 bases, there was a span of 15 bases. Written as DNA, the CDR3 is TGTGCCAGCAGTACACATTCTACGGGTGGGGAGCTGTTTTTT. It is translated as CASSTHSTGGELFF.

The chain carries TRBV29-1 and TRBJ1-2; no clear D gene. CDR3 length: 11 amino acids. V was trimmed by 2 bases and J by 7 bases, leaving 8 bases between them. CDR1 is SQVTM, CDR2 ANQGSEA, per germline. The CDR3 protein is CSVESTRGYTF. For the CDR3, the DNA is TGCAGCGTTGAAAGTACTCGTGGCTACACCTTC.

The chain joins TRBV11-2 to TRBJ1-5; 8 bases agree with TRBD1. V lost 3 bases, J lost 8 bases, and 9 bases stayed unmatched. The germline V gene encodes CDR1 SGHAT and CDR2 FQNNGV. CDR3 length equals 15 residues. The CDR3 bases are TGTGCCAGCAGCTTCGGACAGGGAGGTTTGGAGCCCCAGCATTTT. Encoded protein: CASSFGQGGLEPQHF.

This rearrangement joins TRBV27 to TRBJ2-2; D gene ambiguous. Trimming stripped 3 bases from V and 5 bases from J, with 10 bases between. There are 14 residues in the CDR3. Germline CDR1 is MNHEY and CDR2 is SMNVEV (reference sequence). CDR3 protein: CASSLGSWTGELFF. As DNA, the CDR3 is TGTGCCAGCAGTTTGGGCAGTTGGACCGGGGAGCTGTTTTTT.

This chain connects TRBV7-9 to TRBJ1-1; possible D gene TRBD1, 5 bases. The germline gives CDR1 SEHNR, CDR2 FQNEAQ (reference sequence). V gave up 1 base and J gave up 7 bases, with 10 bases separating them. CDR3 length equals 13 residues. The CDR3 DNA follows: TGTGCCAGCAGCTTAGTAAGGGGCAGTGAAGCTTTCTTT. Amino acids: CASSLVRGSEAFF.

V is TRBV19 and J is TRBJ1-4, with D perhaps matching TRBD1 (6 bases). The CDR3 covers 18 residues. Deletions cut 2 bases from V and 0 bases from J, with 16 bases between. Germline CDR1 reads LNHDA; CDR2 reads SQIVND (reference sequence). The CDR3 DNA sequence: TGTGCCAGTAGTATATTCAGGGGCCAGATCACAACTAATGAAAAACTGTTTTTT. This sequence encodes CASSIFRGQITTNEKLFF.

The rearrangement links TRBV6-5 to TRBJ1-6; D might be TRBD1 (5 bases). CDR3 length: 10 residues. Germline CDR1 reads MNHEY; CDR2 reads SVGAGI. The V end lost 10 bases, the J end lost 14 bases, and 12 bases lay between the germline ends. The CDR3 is CATFGGALHF. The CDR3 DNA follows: TGTGCCACCTTCGGGGGGGCCCTCCACTTT.

As DNA, the CDR3 is TGTGCCAGCAGCGTAGGCAGCCTGGACACTGAAGCTTTCTTT. Encoded protein: CASSVGSLDTEAFF. The chain has TRBV9 and TRBJ1-1; unclear D gene. With 0 bases removed from V and 3 bases from J, the gap between germline ends came to 9 bases. Germline lookup yields CDR1 SGDLS and CDR2 YYNGEE. This CDR3 has 14 amino acids.

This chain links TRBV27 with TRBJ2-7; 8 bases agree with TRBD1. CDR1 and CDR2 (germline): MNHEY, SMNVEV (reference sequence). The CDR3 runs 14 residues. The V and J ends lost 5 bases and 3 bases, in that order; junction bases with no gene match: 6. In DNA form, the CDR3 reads TGTGCCAGCAGTGGTGGGACAGGAGGCTACGAGCAGTACTTC. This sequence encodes CASSGGTGGYEQYF.

CDR3 sequence (DNA): TGTGCCAGCAGCCCAGGGTTGGGGAACACTGAAGCTTTCTTT. Protein: CASSPGLGNTEAFF. The rearrangement links TRBV9 to TRBJ1-1, with D perhaps matching TRBD1 (5 bases). Trimming took 4 bases from V and 1 from J, leaving 11 bases between them. The CDR3 runs to 14 residues. The germline V gene encodes CDR1 SGDLS and CDR2 YYNGEE.

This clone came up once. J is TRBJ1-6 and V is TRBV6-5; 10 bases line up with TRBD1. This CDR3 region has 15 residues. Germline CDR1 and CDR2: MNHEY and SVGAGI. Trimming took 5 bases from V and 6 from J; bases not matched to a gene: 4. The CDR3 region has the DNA TGTGCCAGCAGTAGACAGGGGGCATCTAATTCACCCCTCCACTTT. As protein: CASSRQGASNSPLHF.

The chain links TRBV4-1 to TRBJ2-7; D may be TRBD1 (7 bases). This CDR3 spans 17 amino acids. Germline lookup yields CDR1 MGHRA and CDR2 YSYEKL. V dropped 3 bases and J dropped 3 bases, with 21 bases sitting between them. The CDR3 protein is CASSQEGPGQFFYEQYF. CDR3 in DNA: TGCGCCAGCAGCCAGGAGGGACCGGGACAGTTCTTCTACGAGCAGTACTTC.

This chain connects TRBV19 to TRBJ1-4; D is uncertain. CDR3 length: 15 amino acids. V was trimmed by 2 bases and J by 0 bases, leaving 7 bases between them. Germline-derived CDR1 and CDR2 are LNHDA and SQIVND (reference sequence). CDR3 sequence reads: CASSISGPTNEKLFF. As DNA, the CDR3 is TGTGCCAGTAGTATATCCGGGCCAACTAATGAAAAACTGTTTTTT.

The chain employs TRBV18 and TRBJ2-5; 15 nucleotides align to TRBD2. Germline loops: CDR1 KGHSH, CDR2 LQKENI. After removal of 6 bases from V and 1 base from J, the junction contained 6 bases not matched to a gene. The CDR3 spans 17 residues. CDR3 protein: CASSYGLAGGLQETQYF. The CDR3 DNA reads TGTGCCAGCTCCTACGGACTAGCGGGGGGGCTCCAAGAGACCCAGTACTTC.

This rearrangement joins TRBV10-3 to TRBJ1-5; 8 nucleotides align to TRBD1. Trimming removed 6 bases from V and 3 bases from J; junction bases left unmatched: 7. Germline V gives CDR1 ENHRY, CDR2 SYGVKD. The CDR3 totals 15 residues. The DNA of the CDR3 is TGTGCCATCAGCAGTCTACAGGGGGTCAATCAGCCCCAGCATTTT. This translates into CAISSLQGVNQPQHF.

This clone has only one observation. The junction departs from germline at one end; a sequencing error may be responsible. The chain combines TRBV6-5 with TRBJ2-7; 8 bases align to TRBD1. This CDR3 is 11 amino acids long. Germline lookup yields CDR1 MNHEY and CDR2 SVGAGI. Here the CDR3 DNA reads TGTGCCAGCGCGGCCCAGGACAGGGCCTGGTTC. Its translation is CASAAQDRAWF.

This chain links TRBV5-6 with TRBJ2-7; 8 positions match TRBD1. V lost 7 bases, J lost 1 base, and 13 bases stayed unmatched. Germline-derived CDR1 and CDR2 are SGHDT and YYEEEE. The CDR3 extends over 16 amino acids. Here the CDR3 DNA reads TGTGCCAGCCCCCGTCGAGTGGGACAGGAATCCTACGAGCAGTACTTC. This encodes CASPRRVGQESYEQYF.

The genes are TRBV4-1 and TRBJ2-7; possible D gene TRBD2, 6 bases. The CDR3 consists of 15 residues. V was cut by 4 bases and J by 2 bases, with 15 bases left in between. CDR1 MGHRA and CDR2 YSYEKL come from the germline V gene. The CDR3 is CASSLTSGVTYEQYF. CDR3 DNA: TGCGCCAGCAGCCTTACCTCGGGGGTCACCTACGAGCAGTACTTC.

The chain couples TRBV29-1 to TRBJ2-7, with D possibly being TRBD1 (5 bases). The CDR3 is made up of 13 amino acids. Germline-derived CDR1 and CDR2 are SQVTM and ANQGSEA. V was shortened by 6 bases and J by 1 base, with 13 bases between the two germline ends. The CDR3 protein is CSVLDRQSYEQYF. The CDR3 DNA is TGCAGCGTCCTCGACCGACAGTCCTACGAGCAGTACTTC.

Written as DNA, the CDR3 is TGTGCCAGTAGTATAGGTACAGACAATTCACCCCTCCACTTT. Its translation is CASSIGTDNSPLHF. This chain links TRBV19 with TRBJ1-6; D gene unclear. Germline V gene data show CDR1 as LNHDA and CDR2 as SQIVND (reference sequence). This CDR3 is 14 amino acids long. Trimming removed 1 base at V and 7 bases at J, with 8 bases between.

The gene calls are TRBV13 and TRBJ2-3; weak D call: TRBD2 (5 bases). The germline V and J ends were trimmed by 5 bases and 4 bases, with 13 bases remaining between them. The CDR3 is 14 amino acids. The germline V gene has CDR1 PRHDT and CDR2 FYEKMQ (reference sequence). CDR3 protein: CASSLAGPADTQYF. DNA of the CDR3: TGTGCCAGCAGCCTAGCTGGGCCCGCAGATACGCAGTATTTT. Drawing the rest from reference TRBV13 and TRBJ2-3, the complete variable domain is AAGVIQSPRHLIKEKRETATLKCYPIPRHDTVYWYQQGPGQDPQFLISFYEKMQSDKGSIPDRFSAQQFSDYHSELNMSSLELGDSALYFCASSLAGPADTQYFGPGTRLTVL.

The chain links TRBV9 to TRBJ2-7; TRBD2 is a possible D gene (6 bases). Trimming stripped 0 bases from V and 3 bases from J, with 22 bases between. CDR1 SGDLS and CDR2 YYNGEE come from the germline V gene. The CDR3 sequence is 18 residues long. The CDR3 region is CASSVEEGPNTLDYEQYF. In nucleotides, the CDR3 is TGTGCCAGCAGCGTAGAGGAGGGGCCCAATACCCTTGACTACGAGCAGTACTTC.

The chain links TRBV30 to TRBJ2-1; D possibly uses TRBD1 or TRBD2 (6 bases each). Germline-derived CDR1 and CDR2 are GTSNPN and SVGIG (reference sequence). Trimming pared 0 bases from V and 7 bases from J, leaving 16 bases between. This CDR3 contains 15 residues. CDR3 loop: CAWSVGRGGGNEQFF. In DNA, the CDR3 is TGTGCCTGGAGTGTAGGCAGGGGAGGAGGGAATGAGCAGTTCTTC. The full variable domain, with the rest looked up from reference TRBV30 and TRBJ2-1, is SQTIHQWPATLVQPVGSPLSLECTVEGTSNPNLYWYRQAAGRGLQLLFYSVGIGQISSEVPQNLSASRPQDRQFILSSKKLLLSDSGFYLCAWSVGRGGGNEQFFGPGTRLTVL.

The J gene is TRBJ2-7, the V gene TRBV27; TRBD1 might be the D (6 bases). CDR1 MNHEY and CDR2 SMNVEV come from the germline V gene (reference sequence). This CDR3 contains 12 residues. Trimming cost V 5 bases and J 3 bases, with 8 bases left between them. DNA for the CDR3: TGTGCCAGCAGTATAGGGGGCTACGAGCAGTACTTC. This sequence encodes CASSIGGYEQYF.

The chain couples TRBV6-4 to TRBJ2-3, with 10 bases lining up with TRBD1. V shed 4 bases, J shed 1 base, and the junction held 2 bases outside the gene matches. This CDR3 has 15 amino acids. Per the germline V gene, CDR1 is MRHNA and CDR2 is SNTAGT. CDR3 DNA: TGTGCCAGCAGTGCCGGGACAGGGGGCACAGATACGCAGTATTTT. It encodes CASSAGTGGTDTQYF.

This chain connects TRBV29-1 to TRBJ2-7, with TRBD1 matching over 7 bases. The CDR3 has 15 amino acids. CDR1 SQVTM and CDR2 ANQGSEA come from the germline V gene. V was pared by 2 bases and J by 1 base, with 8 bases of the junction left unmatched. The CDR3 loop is CSVEPVTGDSYEQYF. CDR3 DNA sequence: TGCAGCGTTGAACCGGTAACAGGGGATTCCTACGAGCAGTACTTC.